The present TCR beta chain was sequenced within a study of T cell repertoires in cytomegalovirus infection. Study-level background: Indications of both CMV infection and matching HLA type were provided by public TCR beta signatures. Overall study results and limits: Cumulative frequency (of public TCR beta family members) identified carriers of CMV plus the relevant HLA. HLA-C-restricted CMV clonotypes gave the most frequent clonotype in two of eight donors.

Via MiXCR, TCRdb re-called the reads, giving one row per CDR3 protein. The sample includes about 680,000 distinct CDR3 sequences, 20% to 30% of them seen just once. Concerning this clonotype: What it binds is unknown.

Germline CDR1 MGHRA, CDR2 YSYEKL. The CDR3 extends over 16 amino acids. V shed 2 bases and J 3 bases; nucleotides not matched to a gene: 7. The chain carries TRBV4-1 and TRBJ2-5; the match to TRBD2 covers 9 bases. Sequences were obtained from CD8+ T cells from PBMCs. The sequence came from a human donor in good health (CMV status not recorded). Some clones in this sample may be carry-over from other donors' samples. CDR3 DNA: TGCGCCAGCAGCCAAACCGGGACTAGCAGGAAAGAGACCCAGTACTTC. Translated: CASSQTGTSRKETQYF.